The 15 T cell receptor beta chains below all came from one sample that was sequenced in a study of T cell repertoires in cytomegalovirus infection. Each CDR3 protein is one row after TCRdb ran MiXCR on the reads. The sample holds 900,000 to 950,000 distinct CDR3 sequences, more than 25% seen once. No antigen is known for these receptors. The source was cultured CD8+ T cells from PBMCs, collected from culture after CMV antigen stimulation. These receptors were collected from a human donor in good health (CMV status not recorded). Some clones in this sample may be carry-over from other donors' samples.

In its sample, this clonotype was seen a few times. This chain joins TRBV7-2 and TRBJ2-7, with 7 positions matching TRBD1. With 4 bases clipped from V and 6 bases from J, the junction kept 6 bases outside the gene matches. The germline V gene encodes CDR1 SGHTA and CDR2 FQGNSA. The CDR3 contains 13 residues. This CDR3 is CASSYRQGGEQYV. In DNA, the CDR3 is TGTGCCAGCAGCTACCGACAGGGCGGCGAGCAGTACGTC.

V usage is TRBV20-1 and J usage is TRBJ1-3, with D possibly matching TRBD1 (5 bases). Per the germline V gene, CDR1 is DFQATT and CDR2 is SNEGSKA (reference sequence). The CDR3 is 15 residues long. V was cut by 0 bases and J by 0 bases, with 9 bases left in between. This chain's CDR3 is CSARDAGYSGNTIYF. CDR3 sequence (DNA): TGCAGTGCTAGAGATGCAGGGTACTCTGGAAACACCATATATTTT.

V and J are TRBV7-9 and TRBJ2-5, with 9 bases lining up with TRBD1. CDR3 length: 19 residues. Germline V gene sequence: CDR1 SEHNR, CDR2 FQNEAQ (reference sequence). J gave up 4 bases and V 6 bases, and 21 bases lay outside the gene matches. As DNA, the CDR3 is TGTGCCAGCAGTCGATGGACAGGGGAGGTATTGCCAAACCCAGAGACCCAGTACTTC. Translation: CASSRWTGEVLPNPETQYF.

The chain employs TRBV5-6 and TRBJ2-1, with D possibly matching TRBD2 (7 bases). CDR3 size: 14 residues. Between the trimmed V and J ends, which lost 7 bases and 4 bases, there was a span of 15 bases. Germline lookup yields CDR1 SGHDT and CDR2 YYEEEE. The CDR3 reads CASGQRGEYNEQFF. The CDR3 bases are TGTGCCAGCGGACAGCGGGGAGAATACAATGAGCAGTTCTTC.

A word on this clonotype: This may come from a read error, since a much larger clone is one base off. V is TRBV11-3 and J is TRBJ2-3; TRBD2 agrees at 7 bases. The germline V gene encodes CDR1 SGHNT and CDR2 YENEEA. The V and J ends lost 10 bases and 2 bases, in that order; junction bases with no gene match: 9. The CDR3 covers 14 residues. The CDR3 region has the DNA TGTGCCAACAGGCCCGCGGGGGACACAGATACGCAGTATTTT. This gives the protein CANRPAGDTDTQYF.

This clonotype was found a few times. The chain links TRBV6-1 to TRBJ2-7, with TRBD2 matching over 10 bases. With V trimmed by 2 bases and J by 0 bases, 7 bases remained unmatched. The CDR3 contains 17 residues. Germline V gives CDR1 MNHNS, CDR2 SASEGT. CDR3 sequence reads: CASSERLAGTSSYEQYF. CDR3 coding DNA: TGTGCCAGCAGTGAAAGACTAGCGGGTACGAGCTCCTACGAGCAGTACTTC.

This clonotype was found many times. The chain recombines TRBV11-2 with TRBJ2-5, with 8 nucleotides matching TRBD2. V was pared by 5 bases and J by 1 base, with 6 bases of the junction left unmatched. CDR1 SGHAT and CDR2 FQNNGV come from the germline V gene. The CDR3 is 15 residues long. DNA of the CDR3: TGTGCCAGCAGCCAAGAGGCGGGGGGCCAAGAGACCCAGTACTTC. Protein: CASSQEAGGQETQYF.

This clonotype was observed a handful of times. The chain joins TRBV6-1 to TRBJ2-7; either TRBD1 or TRBD2 may supply D (5 bases each). The CDR3 runs to 14 residues. CDR1 is MNHNS, CDR2 SASEGT, per germline. V lost 3 bases, J lost 4 bases, and 13 bases lay in between. CDR3 DNA: TGTGCCAGCAGTGAGACGGGACGGATATACGAGCAGTACGTC. Amino acid sequence: CASSETGRIYEQYV.

The chain has TRBV11-2 and TRBJ2-2; the D gene is possibly TRBD1 (5 bases). This CDR3 comprises 14 residues. Trimming took off 3 bases at V and 3 bases at J, with 8 bases between the two ends. CDR1 is SGHAT, CDR2 FQNNGV, per germline. CDR3 bases: TGTGCCAGCAGCTTCGAGACAGACACCGGGGAGCTGTTTTTT. Protein sequence: CASSFETDTGELFF.

The chain recombines TRBV4-1 with TRBJ2-2; perhaps TRBD1 as D (5 bases). The CDR3 has 16 residues. Trimming stripped 1 base from V and 3 bases from J, with 12 bases between. Germline V gene sequence: CDR1 MGHRA, CDR2 YSYEKL. In DNA form, the CDR3 reads TGCGCCAGCAGCCAAGGGCAGGGCCGGGACACCGGGGAGCTGTTTTTT. Its protein product is CASSQGQGRDTGELFF.

This chain uses TRBV6-5 with TRBJ2-4; 11 nucleotides align to TRBD2. V shed 5 bases and J 11 bases; nucleotides not matched to a gene: 11. Germline CDR1 and CDR2: MNHEY and SVGAGI. The CDR3 has 15 amino acids. The DNA for the CDR3 is TGTGCCAGCAGTCCGGAGACTAGCGGGGCTGACGTTCAGTACTTC. Its translation: CASSPETSGADVQYF.

This clonotype was detected many times. The V gene is TRBV7-2, the J gene TRBJ2-1, with D possibly called TRBD1 or TRBD2 (7 bases each). CDR1 is SGHTA, CDR2 FQGNSA, per germline. Trimming pared 7 bases from V and 6 bases from J, leaving 16 bases between. The CDR3 is 14 residues long. For the CDR3, the DNA is TGTGCCAGCACCTGGGGAGGGGGCGGCAATGAGCAGTTCTTC. This sequence encodes CASTWGGGGNEQFF.

This clonotype was detected ten times or more. V is TRBV5-1 and J is TRBJ1-6, with D possibly matching TRBD1 (5 bases). Germline CDR1 and CDR2: SGHRS and YFSETQ. The CDR3 loop spans 15 amino acids. Trimming left V 4 bases short and J 4 bases short, with 12 bases between. The CDR3 DNA follows: TGCGCCAGCAGCCTCCGGGACGGATATAATTCACCCCTCCACTTT. This translates into CASSLRDGYNSPLHF.

This clonotype appeared a few times. The CDR3, as DNA: TGTGCCAGCAGCCTGTATGGGGTGAACGAGCAGTACTTC. Its translation is CASSLYGVNEQYF. The chain links TRBV11-3 to TRBJ2-7, with no clear D. V lost 5 bases, J lost 5 bases, and 13 bases lay in between. Germline V CDR1 and CDR2: SGHNT, YENEEA. The CDR3 spans 13 residues.

J is TRBJ2-3 and V is TRBV6-2 or TRBV6-3; D is ambiguous. CDR3 size: 14 residues. Trimming shortened V by 0 bases and J by 2 bases, and 6 bases separated the two germline ends. CDR1 MNHEY and CDR2 SVGEGT come from the germline V gene. Here the CDR3 reads CASSYSMYTDTQYF. CDR3 bases: TGTGCCAGCAGTTACTCGATGTACACAGATACGCAGTATTTT.